The entry below describes one TCR beta chain. The antigen this receptor binds is unknown. A clone one base away is much larger, so this may be a read error. The method was PCR. Sequencing took place on a NextSeq 500. Bulk TCR libraries were made following a previously described method, with the TCR primers given in Table S5. Total RNA was purified with the Qiagen AllPrep DNA/RNA kit. Reads from multiple sequencing runs of the same library were pooled before analysis. Processing in the source paper ran as follows. Only reads with exact TCR constant sequence were kept, trimmed to 150 nt, and grouped by their 12-nt molecular barcodes. Within each barcode group, reads were sub-clustered at a 15% Levenshtein threshold, and quality-weighted consensus sequences were built per RNA molecule. Non-functional sequences were filtered out, along with any lower-count sequence sitting one edit away from another sequence. Based on fitting two negative binomial distributions, any barcode sub-cluster with under 20% of the maximum read count was discarded. TCRdb redid the processing of the public reads, applying fastp at Q25 and MiXCR, and retained in-frame beta chains. Rows merge per CDR3 protein into single entries with the most common DNA and genes. The V and J calls, along with clone size, are taken from TCRdb and not from the paper's own processing. The sample includes roughly 630,000 distinct CDR3 sequences, with roughly 25% observed a single time. Clones ranked in the top ten supply about 0.81% of the sample.

Libraries of naive CD8 T cells were built from about 21,000 to 970,000 sorted cells, with 10%, 30% or 50% of the purified RNA used. Naive CD8 T cells were FACS-sorted as CD8+CD4-CCR7+CD45RA+ on a BD FACSAria II into RLT Plus buffer. Nine to eleven TCR copies' worth of Jurkat RNA were spiked into roughly 19,000-1,000,000 naive CD8 T cell samples to test detection sensitivity. CD8 T cells were enriched with RosetteSep CD8+ T Cell Enrichment Cocktail and Ficoll-Paque, followed by ACK red cell lysis. These data belong to a study of molecular identifiers for immune sequencing clone quantification (dated by TCRdb to 2016 to 2018). About the study as a whole: For a replicate experiment, RNA from approximately 20,000 or 100,000 naive CD8 T cells was divided into five aliquots, of which four were sequenced. This methods study used CD8 T cells to benchmark TCR RNA copy counting and molecular-identifier clustering-based TCR repertoire sequencing (MIDCIRS).

What the authors observed across the whole study: Modeling gave roughly 3 recovered TCR RNA copies per cell versus 9.5 to 10 by digital PCR, implying approximately 30% capture efficiency. Spiked-in Jurkat TCR RNA equivalent to a single cell was reported to be detectable even among fewer than 1.2 million naive CD8 T cells. Highly expanded clone sizes could be underestimated if identical TCR molecules share a barcode. When barcode sub-clustering was omitted, TCR diversity was inflated by chimeric consensus sequences, with chimeras reaching as high as 47%. Clones above 20 RNA copies held over 99% of molecules in CMV-specific effector cells but under 1% in naive cells. The naive libraries included spiked-in Jurkat TCR RNA (roughly nine copies' worth), and this Jurkat TCR RNA is not part of the donor repertoire.

CDR1 and CDR2, looked up from the germline V gene, are SGHDT and YYEEEE. Including cysteine and phenylalanine, the CDR3 has 14 amino acids. CDR3 DNA is the only sequence kept; it has 42 bases, read in frame from the first base. V and J are truncated by 2 bases and 11 bases respectively, leaving an intervening sequence of 19 bases. This chain joins TRBV5-6 to TRBJ1-1; the D gene is not confidently resolved. The specimen was naive CD8+ T cells from blood, with Jurkat cell RNA spiked in. What the cell subset or site label conveys for this sample: FACS-sorted CD8+CD4-CCR7+CD45RA+ naive T cells. The clonotype was recovered from a human donor in good health. Some libraries in this study had Jurkat cell RNA spiked in. In nucleotide form, the sequence is TGTGCCAGCAGCTTTTCGTTCAGTTCTGAAGTGGCTTTCTTT. The resulting protein is CASSFSFSSEVAFF.